One T cell receptor beta chain is described in this entry. The data are from a study of identifying expanded T cells in peripheral blood. Profiled with immunoSEQ multiplex PCR; TCRdb holds only in-frame clones, not every one. The sample consists of around 100,000 clones, 70% to 90% of them appearing once. The CDR3 length is 18 residues. CDR1 and CDR2 (germline): ENHRY, SYGVKD. V dropped 2 bases and J dropped 2 bases, with 19 bases sitting between them. What was sequenced was blood. The chain uses TRBV10-3 and TRBJ2-1; D might be TRBD1 (7 bases). This clonotype originated in a person aged 18 to 75 in good health. CDR3 nucleotides: TGTGCCATCAGTGAGGCGGGAAGGCAGGGGGTCCCCTACAATGAGCAGTTCTTC. This gives the protein CAISEAGRQGVPYNEQFF.